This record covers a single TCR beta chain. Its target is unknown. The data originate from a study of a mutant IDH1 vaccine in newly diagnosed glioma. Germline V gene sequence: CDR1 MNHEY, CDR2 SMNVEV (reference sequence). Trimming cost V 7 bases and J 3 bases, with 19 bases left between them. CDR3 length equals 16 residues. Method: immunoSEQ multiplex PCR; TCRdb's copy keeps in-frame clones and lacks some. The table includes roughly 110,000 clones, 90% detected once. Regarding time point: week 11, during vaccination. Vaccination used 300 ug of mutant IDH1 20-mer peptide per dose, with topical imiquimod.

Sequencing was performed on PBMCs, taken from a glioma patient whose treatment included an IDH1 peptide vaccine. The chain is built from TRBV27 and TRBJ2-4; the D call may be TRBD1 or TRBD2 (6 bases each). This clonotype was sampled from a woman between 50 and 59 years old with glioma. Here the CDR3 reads CASTSGGLGGKNIQYF. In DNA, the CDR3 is TGTGCCAGCACCTCTGGGGGGCTCGGGGGCAAAAACATTCAGTACTTC.